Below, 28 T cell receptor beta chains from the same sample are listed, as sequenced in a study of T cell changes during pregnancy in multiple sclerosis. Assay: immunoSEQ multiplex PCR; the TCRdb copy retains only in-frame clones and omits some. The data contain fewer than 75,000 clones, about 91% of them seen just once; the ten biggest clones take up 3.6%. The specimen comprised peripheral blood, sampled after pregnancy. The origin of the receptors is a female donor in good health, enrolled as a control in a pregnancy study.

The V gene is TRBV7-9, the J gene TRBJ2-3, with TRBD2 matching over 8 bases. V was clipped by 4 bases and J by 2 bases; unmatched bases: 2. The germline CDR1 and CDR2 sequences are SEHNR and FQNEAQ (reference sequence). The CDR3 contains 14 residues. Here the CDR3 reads CASSSRGATDTQYF. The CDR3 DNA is TGTGCCAGCAGCTCGCGGGGGGCCACAGATACGCAGTATTTT.

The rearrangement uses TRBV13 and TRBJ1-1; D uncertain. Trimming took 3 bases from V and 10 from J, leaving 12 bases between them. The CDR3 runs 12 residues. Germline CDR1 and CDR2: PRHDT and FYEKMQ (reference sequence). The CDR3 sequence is CASSLGRAAAFF. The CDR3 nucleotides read TGTGCCAGCAGCTTGGGGAGAGCTGCAGCTTTCTTT.

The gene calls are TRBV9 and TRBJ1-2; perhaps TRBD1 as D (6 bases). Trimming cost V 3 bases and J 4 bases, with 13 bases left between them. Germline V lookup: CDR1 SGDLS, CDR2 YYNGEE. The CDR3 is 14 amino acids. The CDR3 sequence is CASSGPGQIYGYTF. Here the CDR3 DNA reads TGTGCCAGCAGCGGGCCTGGACAGATCTATGGCTACACCTTC.

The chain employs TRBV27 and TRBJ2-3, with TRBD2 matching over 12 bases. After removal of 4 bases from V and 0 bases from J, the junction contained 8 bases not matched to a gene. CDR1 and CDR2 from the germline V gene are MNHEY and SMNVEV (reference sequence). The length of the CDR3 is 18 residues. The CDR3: CASSSPTGTSGSTDTQYF. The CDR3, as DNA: TGTGCCAGCAGTTCCCCAACCGGGACTAGCGGGAGCACAGATACGCAGTATTTT.

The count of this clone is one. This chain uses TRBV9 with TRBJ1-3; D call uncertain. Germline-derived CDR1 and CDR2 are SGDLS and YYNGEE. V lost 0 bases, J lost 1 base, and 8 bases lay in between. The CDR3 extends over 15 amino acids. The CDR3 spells CASSVVGGSGNTIYF. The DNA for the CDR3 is TGTGCCAGCAGCGTAGTGGGAGGTTCTGGAAACACCATATATTTT.

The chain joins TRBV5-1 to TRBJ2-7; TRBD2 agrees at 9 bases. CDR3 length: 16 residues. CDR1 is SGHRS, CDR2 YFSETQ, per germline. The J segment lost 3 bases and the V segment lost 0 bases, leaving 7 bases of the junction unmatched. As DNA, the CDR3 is TGCGCCAGCAGCTTGGCCTTGGCGGGAGGGTACTACGAGCAGTACTTC. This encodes CASSLALAGGYYEQYF.

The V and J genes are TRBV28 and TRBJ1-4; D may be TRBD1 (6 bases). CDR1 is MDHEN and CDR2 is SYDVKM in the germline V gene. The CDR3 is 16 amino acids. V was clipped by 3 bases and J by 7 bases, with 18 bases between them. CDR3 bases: TGTGCCAGCAGTTTGGGGGGGCGCAGGATTTTTGAAAAACTGTTTTTT. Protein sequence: CASSLGGRRIFEKLFF.

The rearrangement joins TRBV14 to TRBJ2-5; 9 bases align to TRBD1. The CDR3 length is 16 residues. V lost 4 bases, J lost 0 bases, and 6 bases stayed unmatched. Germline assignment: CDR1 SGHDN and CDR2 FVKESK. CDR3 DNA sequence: TGTGCCAGCAGCCCCTACAGGGGGCGAAACCAAGAGACCCAGTACTTC. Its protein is CASSPYRGRNQETQYF.

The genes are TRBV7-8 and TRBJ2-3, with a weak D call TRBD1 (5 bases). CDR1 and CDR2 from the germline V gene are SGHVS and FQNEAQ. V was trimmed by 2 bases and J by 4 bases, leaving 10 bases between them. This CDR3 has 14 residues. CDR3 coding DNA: TGTGCCAGCAGCTTAAATAGGGGCGCAGATACGCAGTATTTT. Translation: CASSLNRGADTQYF.

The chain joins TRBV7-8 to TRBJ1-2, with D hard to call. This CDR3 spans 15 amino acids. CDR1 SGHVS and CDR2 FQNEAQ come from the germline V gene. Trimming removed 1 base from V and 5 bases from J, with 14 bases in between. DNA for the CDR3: TGTGCCAGCAGCTTAGGTGGAGCCTACTATTATGGCTACACCTTC. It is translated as CASSLGGAYYYGYTF.

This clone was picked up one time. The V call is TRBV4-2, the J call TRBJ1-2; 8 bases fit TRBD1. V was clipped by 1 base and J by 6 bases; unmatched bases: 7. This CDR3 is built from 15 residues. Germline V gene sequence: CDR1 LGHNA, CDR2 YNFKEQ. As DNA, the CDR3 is TGTGCCAGCAGCCAAGGGTTAGGACAGGGACATGGCTACACCTTC. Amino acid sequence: CASSQGLGQGHGYTF.

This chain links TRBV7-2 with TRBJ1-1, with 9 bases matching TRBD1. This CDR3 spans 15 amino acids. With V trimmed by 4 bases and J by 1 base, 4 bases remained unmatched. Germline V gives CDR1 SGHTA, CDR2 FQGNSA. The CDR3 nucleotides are TGTGCCAGCAGCTCAACGGGACAGGGGAACACTGAAGCTTTCTTT. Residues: CASSSTGQGNTEAFF.

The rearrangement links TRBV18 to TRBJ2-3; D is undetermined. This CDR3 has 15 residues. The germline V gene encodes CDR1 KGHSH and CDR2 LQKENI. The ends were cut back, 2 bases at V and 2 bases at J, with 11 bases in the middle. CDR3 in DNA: TGTGCCAGCTCACCAGGGCAATCAGCCACAGATACGCAGTATTTT. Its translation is CASSPGQSATDTQYF.

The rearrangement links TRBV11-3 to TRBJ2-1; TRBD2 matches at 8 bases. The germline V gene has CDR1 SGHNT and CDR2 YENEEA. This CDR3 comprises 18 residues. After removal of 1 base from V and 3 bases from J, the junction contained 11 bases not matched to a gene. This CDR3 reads CASSLGGGLDFFYNEQFF. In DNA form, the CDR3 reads TGTGCCAGCAGCTTAGGGGGGGGACTAGACTTCTTCTACAATGAGCAGTTCTTC.

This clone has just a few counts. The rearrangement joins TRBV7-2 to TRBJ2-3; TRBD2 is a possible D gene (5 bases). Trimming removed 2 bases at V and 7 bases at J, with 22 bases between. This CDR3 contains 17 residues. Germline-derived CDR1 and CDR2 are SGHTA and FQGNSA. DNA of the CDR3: TGTGCCAGCAGCTTAAAGGCCCAGCGGACTCTTGGGAATACGCAGTATTTT. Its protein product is CASSLKAQRTLGNTQYF. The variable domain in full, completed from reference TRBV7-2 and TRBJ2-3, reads GAGVSQSPSNKVTEKGKDVELRCDPISGHTALYWYRQSLGQGLEFLIYFQGNSAPDKSGLPSDRFSAERTGGSVSTLTIQRTQQEDSAVYLCASSLKAQRTLGNTQYFGPGTRLTVL.

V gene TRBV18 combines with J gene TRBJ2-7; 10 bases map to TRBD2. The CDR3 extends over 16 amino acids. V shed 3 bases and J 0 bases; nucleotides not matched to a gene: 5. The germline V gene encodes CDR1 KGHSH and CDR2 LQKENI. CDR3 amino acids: CASSPLAGAFSYEQYF. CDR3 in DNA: TGTGCCAGCTCACCTCTAGCGGGAGCGTTCTCCTACGAGCAGTACTTC.

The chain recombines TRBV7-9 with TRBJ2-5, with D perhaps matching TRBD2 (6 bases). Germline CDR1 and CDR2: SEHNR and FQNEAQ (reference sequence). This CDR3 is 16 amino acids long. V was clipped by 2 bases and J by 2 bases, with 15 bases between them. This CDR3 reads CASSLSYGGGQETQYF. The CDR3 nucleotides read TGTGCCAGCAGCTTATCTTACGGGGGAGGACAAGAGACCCAGTACTTC. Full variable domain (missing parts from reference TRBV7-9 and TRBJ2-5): DTGVSQNPRHKITKRGQNVTFRCDPISEHNRLYWYRQTLGQGPEFLTYFQNEAQLEKSRLLSDRFSAERPKGSFSTLEIQRTEQGDSAMYLCASSLSYGGGQETQYFGPGTRLLVL.

The DNA for the CDR3 is TGTGCCAGTACAGGGGGGATCTATGGCTACACCTTC. This sequence encodes CASTGGIYGYTF. The chain joins TRBV19 to TRBJ1-2, with TRBD1 identical over 7 bases. With 7 bases clipped from V and 4 bases from J, the junction kept 3 bases outside the gene matches. Germline assignment: CDR1 LNHDA and CDR2 SQIVND (reference sequence). CDR3 length: 12 amino acids.

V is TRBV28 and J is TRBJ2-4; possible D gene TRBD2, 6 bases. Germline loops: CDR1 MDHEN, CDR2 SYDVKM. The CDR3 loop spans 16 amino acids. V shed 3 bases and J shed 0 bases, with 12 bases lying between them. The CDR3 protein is CASSFYREEAKNIQYF. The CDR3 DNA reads TGTGCCAGCAGTTTCTATAGGGAGGAAGCCAAAAACATTCAGTACTTC.

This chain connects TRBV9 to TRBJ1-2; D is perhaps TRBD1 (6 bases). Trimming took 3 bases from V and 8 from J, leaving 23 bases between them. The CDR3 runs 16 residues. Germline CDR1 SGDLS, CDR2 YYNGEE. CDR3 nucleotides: TGTGCCAGCAGCGCGGGGACATTGGCCTCCGCAGGGGGCTACACCTTC. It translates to CASSAGTLASAGGYTF. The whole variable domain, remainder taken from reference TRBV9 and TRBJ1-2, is DSGVTQTPKHLITATGQRVTLRCSPRSGDLSVYWYQQSLDQGLQFLIQYYNGEERAKGNILERFSAQQFPDLHSELNLSSLELGDSALYFCASSAGTLASAGGYTFGSGTRLTVV.

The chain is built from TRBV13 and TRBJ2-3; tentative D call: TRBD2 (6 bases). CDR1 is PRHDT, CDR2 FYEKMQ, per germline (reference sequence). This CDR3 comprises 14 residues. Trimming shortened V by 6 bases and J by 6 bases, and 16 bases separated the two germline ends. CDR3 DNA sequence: TGTGCCAGCAGACGTTTCGGGAGTTCGGATACGCAGTATTTT. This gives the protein CASRRFGSSDTQYF.

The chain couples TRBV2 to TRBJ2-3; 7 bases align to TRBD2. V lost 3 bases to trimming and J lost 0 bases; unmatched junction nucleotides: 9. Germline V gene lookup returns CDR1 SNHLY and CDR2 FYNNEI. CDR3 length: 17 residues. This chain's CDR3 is CASSDPSGMSSTDTQYF. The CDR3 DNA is TGTGCCAGCAGTGATCCTAGCGGAATGTCTAGCACAGATACGCAGTATTTT.

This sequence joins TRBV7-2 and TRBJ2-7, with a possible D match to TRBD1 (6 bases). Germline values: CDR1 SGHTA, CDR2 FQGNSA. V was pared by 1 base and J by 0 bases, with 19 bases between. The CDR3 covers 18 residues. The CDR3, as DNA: TGTGCCAGCAGCTTAGTCGGGTATCGGACAGCAGACTCCTACGAGCAGTACTTC. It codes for CASSLVGYRTADSYEQYF.

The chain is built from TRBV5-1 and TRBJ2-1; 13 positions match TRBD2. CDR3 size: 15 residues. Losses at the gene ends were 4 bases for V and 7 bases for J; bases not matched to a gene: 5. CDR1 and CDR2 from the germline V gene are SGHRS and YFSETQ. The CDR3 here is CASSTGLAGTNEQFF. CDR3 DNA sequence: TGCGCCAGCAGCACGGGACTAGCGGGGACTAATGAGCAGTTCTTC.

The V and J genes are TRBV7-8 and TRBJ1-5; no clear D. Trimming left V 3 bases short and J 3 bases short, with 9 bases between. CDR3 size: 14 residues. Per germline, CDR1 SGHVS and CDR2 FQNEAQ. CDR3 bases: TGTGCCAGCAGCTTCAATACAGTCAATCAGCCCCAGCATTTT. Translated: CASSFNTVNQPQHF.

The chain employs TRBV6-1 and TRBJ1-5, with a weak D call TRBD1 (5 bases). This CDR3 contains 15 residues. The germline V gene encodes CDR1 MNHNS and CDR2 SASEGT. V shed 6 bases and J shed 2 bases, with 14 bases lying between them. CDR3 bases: TGTGCCAGCAGCTCCTCCGGGGGGGGCAATCAGCCCCAGCATTTT. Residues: CASSSSGGGNQPQHF.

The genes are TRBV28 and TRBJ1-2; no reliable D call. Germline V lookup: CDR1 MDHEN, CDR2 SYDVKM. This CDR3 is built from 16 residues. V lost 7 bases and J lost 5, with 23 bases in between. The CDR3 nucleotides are TGTGCCAGCATCACTAGTGGAGGGTTTGGGGATTATGGCTACACCTTC. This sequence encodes CASITSGGFGDYGYTF.

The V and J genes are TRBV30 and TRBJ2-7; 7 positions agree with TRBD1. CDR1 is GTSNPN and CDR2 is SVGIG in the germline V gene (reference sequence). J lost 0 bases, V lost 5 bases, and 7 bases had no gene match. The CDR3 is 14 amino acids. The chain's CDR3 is CAWSQQGSSYEQYF. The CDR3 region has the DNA TGTGCCTGGTCACAACAGGGGAGCTCCTACGAGCAGTACTTC.